This T cell receptor beta chain was captured by sequencing in a study of blood T cells in healthy people across ages. Primed by a sample-barcoded 5' primer and a J-beta primer mix, a second PCR proceeded for roughly 7 to 12 cycles. TCRdb redid the calling of the 5' RACE reads with MiXCR, one entry per CDR3 protein. The sample consists of about 830,000 distinct CDR3 sequences, 58% of them appearing once. CDR1 and CDR2 from the germline V gene are SGHTA and FQGNSA. This CDR3 comprises 15 residues. A minimum of 6 micrograms of total RNA was extracted per sample. The TCR was taken from a man aged 25 to 45 in good health. The V call is TRBV7-2, the J call TRBJ2-4; D might be TRBD1 or TRBD2, each matching 5 bases. Judging by the DNA end, TRBJ2-7 fits better; the J call may be wrong. Sequencing used blood. The CDR3 DNA reads TGTGCCAGCAGCTTAGATGCAGGGACGCCCTACGAGCAGTACTTC. Translated: CASSLDAGTPYEQYF.